This TCR beta chain was recovered during a study of cytomegalovirus exposure and HLA in healthy donors. Looking at the study overall: Out of around 360 genotyped donors, roughly 83% belonged to the Caucasian-associated ancestry cluster.

As to this clone: Antigen specificity is unknown.

General study points: In a later analysis, parvovirus B19, influenza, CMV and Epstein-Barr virus appeared linked to several top co-occurrence clusters. A missense variant in DCLRE1C was later tied to TCR beta V- and J-gene trimming. Later work found most CMV-associated TCR beta chains apparently HLA-restricted.

PCR was performed using 60 Vbeta and 13 Jbeta primers. Profiled with immunoSEQ multiplex PCR; TCRdb holds only in-frame clones, not every one. The data contain about 100,000 clones, about 59% of them seen just once; the ten biggest clones take up around 4%. The germline gives CDR1 SGHAT, CDR2 FQNNGV. V was pared by 4 bases and J by 7 bases, with 5 bases between. The CDR3 covers 11 residues. The TCR was taken from a man aged 30 to 39 in good health and CMV-seropositive. The specimen sequenced was PBMCs. The chain is built from TRBV11-2 and TRBJ2-1; no definite D call. The CDR3 sequence is CASSSPNEQFF. CDR3 in DNA: TGTGCCAGCAGCTCCCCTAATGAGCAGTTCTTC. Full variable domain (rest looked up from reference TRBV11-2 and TRBJ2-1): EAGVAQSPRYKIIEKRQSVAFWCNPISGHATLYWYQQILGQGPKLLIQFQNNGVVDDSQLPKDRFSAERLKGVDSTLKIQPAKLEDSAVYLCASSSPNEQFFGPGTRLTVL.